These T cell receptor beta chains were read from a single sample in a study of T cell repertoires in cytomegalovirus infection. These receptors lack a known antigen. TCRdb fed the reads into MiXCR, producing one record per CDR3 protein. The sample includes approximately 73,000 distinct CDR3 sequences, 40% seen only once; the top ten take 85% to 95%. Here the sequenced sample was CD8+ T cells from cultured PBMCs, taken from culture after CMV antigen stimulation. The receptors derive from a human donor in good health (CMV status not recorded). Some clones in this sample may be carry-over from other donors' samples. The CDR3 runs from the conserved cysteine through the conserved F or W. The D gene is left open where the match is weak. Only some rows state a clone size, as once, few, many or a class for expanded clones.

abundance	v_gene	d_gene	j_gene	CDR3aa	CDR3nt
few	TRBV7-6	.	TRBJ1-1	CASSLGHLNTEAFF	TGTGCCAGCAGCTTGGGGCACCTGAACACTGAAGCTTTCTTT
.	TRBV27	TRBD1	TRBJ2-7	CASSQGQLNYEQYF	TGTGCCAGCTCACAGGGACAGCTAAACTACGAGCAGTACTTC
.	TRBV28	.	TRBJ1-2	CASTIPGTYGYTF	TGTGCCAGCACCATCCCGGGGACTTATGGCTACACCTTC
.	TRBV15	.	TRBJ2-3	CATSNRRTTDTQYF	TGTGCCACCAGCAACCGGCGGACCACAGATACGCAGTATTTT
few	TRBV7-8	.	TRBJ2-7	CASSLSGQGYEQYF	TGTGCCAGCAGCTTATCCGGGCAGGGCTACGAGCAGTACTTC
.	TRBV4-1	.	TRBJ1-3	CASSRETGDSSGNTIYF	TGCGCCAGCAGCCGCGAAACGGGGGATTCCTCTGGAAACACCATATATTTT
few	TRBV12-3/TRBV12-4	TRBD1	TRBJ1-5	CASRGTGSNQPQHF	TGTGCCAGCAGGGGGACAGGTAGCAATCAGCCCCAGCATTTT
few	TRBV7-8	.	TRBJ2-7	CASSVSYEQYF	TGTGCCAGCAGCGTGTCCTACGAGCAGTACTTC
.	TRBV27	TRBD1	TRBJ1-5	CASSPQGGWQPQHF	TGTGCCAGCAGTCCCCAAGGGGGCTGGCAGCCCCAGCATTTT
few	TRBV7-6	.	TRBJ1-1	CASSPARSRTEAFF	TGTGCCAGCAGCCCGGCCAGGAGTAGGACTGAAGCTTTCTTT
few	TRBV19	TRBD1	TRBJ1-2	CASSTTFGQENFYGYTF	TGTGCCAGTAGTACGACTTTCGGACAGGAAAACTTCTATGGCTACACCTTC
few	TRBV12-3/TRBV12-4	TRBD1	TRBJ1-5	CASSFQTGNNQPQHF	TGTGCCAGCAGTTTTCAGACAGGGAATAATCAGCCCCAGCATTTT
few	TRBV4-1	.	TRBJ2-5	CASSQGRIQETQYF	TGCGCCAGCAGCCAAGGGCGAATCCAAGAGACCCAGTACTTC
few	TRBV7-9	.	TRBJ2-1	CASSLVTGSRWRDSHNEQFF	TGTGCCAGCAGCTTAGTGACAGGATCGAGATGGAGGGATTCTCACAATGAGCAGTTCTTC
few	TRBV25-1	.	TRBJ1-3	CASSEILQGSGNTIYF	TGTGCCAGCAGTGAAATTCTCCAGGGCTCTGGAAACACCATATATTTT
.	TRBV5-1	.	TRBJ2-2	CASSPETGANTGELFF	TGCGCCAGCAGCCCGGAGACAGGAGCTAACACCGGGGAGCTGTTTTTT
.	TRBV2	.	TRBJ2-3	CASLGTSTDTQYF	TGTGCCAGCTTGGGAACCTCCACAGATACGCAGTATTTT
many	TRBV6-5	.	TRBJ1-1	CASNQMGDAEAFF	TGTGCCAGCAATCAAATGGGAGATGCTGAAGCTTTCTTT
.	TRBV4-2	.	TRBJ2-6	CASSQEVGESGANVLTF	TGTGCCAGCAGCCAAGAAGTAGGGGAGTCTGGGGCCAACGTCCTGACTTTC